This T cell receptor (beta chain) was obtained from a study of CD8 T cells in ankylosing spondylitis. A single record per CDR3 protein comes from TCRdb applying MiXCR to the 5' RACE reads. The table includes 300,000 to 400,000 distinct CDR3 sequences, more than 20% detected once. CDR3 length: 14 residues. Per the germline V gene, CDR1 is LNHDA and CDR2 is SQIVND (reference sequence). With 3 bases clipped from V and 6 bases from J, the junction kept 4 bases outside the gene matches. The rearrangement links TRBV19 to TRBJ2-1, with TRBD1 identical over 8 bases. This TCR came from a male donor with ankylosing spondylitis or in good health (not recorded which). What was sequenced was blood, either unsorted or a sorted T cell fraction (not recorded which). CDR3: CASSIQTGGNEQFF. The CDR3 bases are TGTGCCAGTAGTATCCAAACAGGGGGCAATGAGCAGTTCTTC.